This entry lists 27 T cell receptor beta chains sequenced from one sample in a study of T cell changes during pregnancy in multiple sclerosis. Sequenced by immunoSEQ multiplex PCR; TCRdb stores in-frame clones only, minus some. The top ten hold less than 2% of the sample, which has around 95,000 clones, 94% seen once. The sample consisted of peripheral blood, taken after pregnancy. The receptors shown here come from a female donor in good health, enrolled as a control in a pregnancy study.

The rearrangement links TRBV29-1 to TRBJ2-5; TRBD1 aligns across 8 bases. The J call may be faulty, since TRBJ2-7 better matches the DNA end. Germline values: CDR1 SQVTM, CDR2 ANQGSEA. The CDR3 sequence is 13 residues long. CDR3 in DNA: TGCAGCGTCCGAGGTCAGGGGGCCCACGAGCAGTACTTC. Amino acids: CSVRGQGAHEQYF.

The CDR3 loop is CASSLGGTGTGFGNEQFF. In DNA form, the CDR3 reads TGTGCCAGCAGCTTAGGTGGAACCGGGACAGGGTTTGGCAATGAGCAGTTCTTC. The genes are TRBV11-3 and TRBJ2-1; 9 nucleotides align to TRBD1. J lost 6 bases, V lost 1 base, and 13 bases had no gene match. Looked up from germline, CDR1 is SGHNT and CDR2 is YENEEA. CDR3 size: 18 residues.

The rearrangement links TRBV29-1 to TRBJ2-1; D is perhaps TRBD2 (6 bases). CDR1 SQVTM and CDR2 ANQGSEA come from the germline V gene. The CDR3 contains 14 residues. V shed 8 bases and J shed 7 bases, with 21 bases lying between them. The CDR3, as DNA: TGCAGCCTAAGCTGGGACTCCTCAGGGAATGAGCAGTTCTTC. This sequence encodes CSLSWDSSGNEQFF.

The chain uses TRBV7-9 and TRBJ1-1; 9 bases line up with TRBD1. Germline-derived CDR1 and CDR2 are SEHNR and FQNEAQ (reference sequence). There are 15 residues in the CDR3. V lost 3 bases to trimming and J lost 11 bases; unmatched junction nucleotides: 13. In DNA, the CDR3 is TGTGCCAGCAGCTTGAAGACAGGGGGTAGCCCGGGGGCTTTCTTT. Translated: CASSLKTGGSPGAFF.

The chain is built from TRBV28 and TRBJ2-7; D unclear. Germline-derived CDR1 and CDR2 are MDHEN and SYDVKM. The CDR3 has 12 amino acids. The V end was cut by 8 bases, the J end by 2 bases, with 10 bases between. The CDR3 nucleotides are TGTGCCAGCCAATCAGGCGCCTACGAGCAGTACTTC. Translation: CASQSGAYEQYF.

This chain connects TRBV4-1 to TRBJ2-5, with a tentative D call TRBD2 (6 bases). The CDR3 runs to 17 residues. Trimming stripped 0 bases from V and 5 bases from J, with 19 bases between. Germline V CDR1 and CDR2: MGHRA, YSYEKL. CDR3 sequence reads: CASSQEIQAAGWETQYF. DNA for the CDR3: TGCGCCAGCAGCCAAGAAATCCAGGCGGCGGGATGGGAGACCCAGTACTTC.

J is TRBJ1-1 and V is TRBV27; perhaps TRBD1 as D (6 bases). V gave up 5 bases and J gave up 3 bases, with 13 bases separating them. The CDR3 runs 14 residues. Per the germline V gene, CDR1 is MNHEY and CDR2 is SMNVEV (reference sequence). CDR3 sequence reads: CASSNRDTYTEAFF. The CDR3 DNA is TGTGCCAGCAGTAACCGGGACACCTACACTGAAGCTTTCTTT.

The chain has TRBV6-1 and TRBJ2-1; D gene uncertain. The CDR3 sequence is 14 residues long. The germline V gene encodes CDR1 MNHNS and CDR2 SASEGT. V was clipped by 4 bases and J by 3 bases, with 10 bases between them. CDR3 loop: CASSALGLYNEQFF. The CDR3, as DNA: TGTGCCAGCAGTGCCTTGGGCCTCTACAATGAGCAGTTCTTC.

This chain joins TRBV27 and TRBJ2-2; D perhaps matches TRBD1 (6 bases). From germline, CDR1 is MNHEY and CDR2 SMNVEV (reference sequence). This CDR3 spans 13 amino acids. Trimming shortened V by 7 bases and J by 1 base, and 7 bases separated the two germline ends. CDR3 in DNA: TGTGCCAGCACAGGGGTGAACACCGGGGAGCTGTTTTTT. Its protein product is CASTGVNTGELFF.

The rearrangement joins TRBV11-2 to TRBJ2-3; D possibly corresponds to TRBD2 (5 bases). Germline V gives CDR1 SGHAT, CDR2 FQNNGV. The CDR3 runs to 18 residues. Between the trimmed V and J ends, which lost 4 bases and 2 bases, there was a span of 22 bases. The CDR3 DNA is TGTGCCAGCAGCTCCCCCCTCCGGACGGCGGGCAACACAGATACGCAGTATTTT. It encodes CASSSPLRTAGNTDTQYF.

The chain carries TRBV2 and TRBJ1-1; TRBD1 might be the D (6 bases). V dropped 6 bases and J dropped 2 bases, with 10 bases sitting between them. Germline V gene lookup returns CDR1 SNHLY and CDR2 FYNNEI. This CDR3 region has 13 residues. CDR3 sequence reads: CASRQGLNTEAFF. CDR3 in DNA: TGTGCCAGCAGGCAGGGGCTTAACACTGAAGCTTTCTTT.

The rearrangement joins TRBV7-6 to TRBJ1-5; TRBD1 agrees at 7 bases. The junction had 6 bases not matched to a gene; V was cut back by 3 bases and J by 4 bases. This CDR3 spans 15 amino acids. CDR1 and CDR2 (germline): SGHVS, FNYEAQ. CDR3 nucleotide sequence: TGTGCCAGCAGCTTTGAGACAGGGATGAATCAGCCCCAGCATTTT. Translation: CASSFETGMNQPQHF.

The V and J genes are TRBV9 and TRBJ1-5, with 10 positions matching TRBD1. V dropped 0 bases and J dropped 4; count of bases not matched to a gene: 1. CDR1 and CDR2 (germline): SGDLS, YYNGEE. The CDR3 covers 15 residues. The CDR3 region has the DNA TGTGCCAGCAGCGTAGGGACAGGGGGAAATCAGCCCCAGCATTTT. Its protein is CASSVGTGGNQPQHF.

The CDR3 region has the DNA TGTGCCAGCAGTTACGCTGGAGACGAGCAGTACTTC. Encoded protein: CASSYAGDEQYF. This chain joins TRBV6-5 and TRBJ2-7; D is unresolved. The V end lost 2 bases, the J end lost 5 bases, and 7 bases lay between the germline ends. The CDR3 has 12 amino acids. From germline, CDR1 is MNHEY and CDR2 SVGAGI.

The rearrangement uses TRBV5-4 and TRBJ2-5, with a tentative D call TRBD2 (6 bases). V shed 3 bases and J shed 0 bases, with 6 bases lying between them. The germline CDR1 and CDR2 sequences are SGHNT and YYREEE (reference sequence). CDR3 length equals 13 residues. CDR3 bases: TGTGCCAGCAGCTGGGACTACCAAGAGACCCAGTACTTC. Its translation: CASSWDYQETQYF.

The genes are TRBV18 and TRBJ2-1, with TRBD2 identical over 11 bases. Germline lookup yields CDR1 KGHSH and CDR2 LQKENI. V gave up 6 bases and J gave up 6 bases; unmatched junction bases: 4. The CDR3 sequence is 14 residues long. The CDR3 spells CASSPGLAVNEQFF. The CDR3 coding sequence is TGTGCCAGCTCGCCGGGACTAGCGGTCAATGAGCAGTTCTTC.

This chain links TRBV19 with TRBJ2-7, with TRBD1 identical over 8 bases. CDR1 is LNHDA, CDR2 SQIVND, per germline (reference sequence). The V segment lost 4 bases and the J segment 5 bases; nucleotides outside the gene matches: 4. The CDR3 loop spans 13 amino acids. The CDR3 sequence: CASSTGGADEQYF. CDR3 bases: TGTGCCAGTAGTACAGGGGGCGCGGACGAGCAGTACTTC.

This chain connects TRBV27 to TRBJ2-1; TRBD2 matches at 9 bases. The CDR3 totals 15 residues. CDR1 and CDR2 (germline): MNHEY, SMNVEV (reference sequence). V dropped 1 base and J dropped 10; count of bases not matched to a gene: 8. CDR3 nucleotide sequence: TGTGCCAGCAGTTTATACGCGGGAGGGCAGCGGGAGCAGTTCTTC. It translates to CASSLYAGGQREQFF.

The rearrangement uses TRBV5-4 and TRBJ2-7, with D possibly TRBD1 on 6 matching bases. The germline CDR1 and CDR2 sequences are SGHNT and YYREEE (reference sequence). V shed 3 bases and J shed 10 bases, with 14 bases lying between them. There are 12 residues in the CDR3. The chain's CDR3 is CASSWPGQSQYF. The DNA of the CDR3 is TGTGCCAGCAGCTGGCCGGGACAAAGTCAGTACTTC.

Of note for this clone: The junction shows a germline mismatch at one end, possibly a read error. The chain is built from TRBV18 and TRBJ2-2; 9 bases fit TRBD1. Germline lookup yields CDR1 KGHSH and CDR2 LQKENI. The CDR3 contains 16 residues. The CDR3 loop reads CASSTPGQGATGELFF. CDR3 coding DNA: TGTGCCAGCTCAACACCGGGACAGGGAGCCACCGGGGAGCTGTTTTTT. The complete variable domain, with remaining parts taken from reference TRBV18 and TRBJ2-2, reads NAGVMQNPRHLVRRRGQEARLRCSPMKGHSHVYWYRQLPEEGLKFMVYLQKENIIDESGMPKERFSAEFPKEGPSILRIQQVVRGDSAAYFCASSTPGQGATGELFFGEGSRLTVL.

As concerns this clone: The junction departs from germline at one end; a sequencing error may be responsible. The CDR3 bases are TGTGCCAGCAGTGTCTCAGGGAGGCTCGGCTGCACCTTC. This encodes CASSVSGRLGCTF. The gene calls are TRBV6-1 and TRBJ1-2, with TRBD1 as a possible D gene (5 bases). The germline gives CDR1 MNHNS, CDR2 SASEGT. The CDR3 runs 13 residues.

The chain joins TRBV2 to TRBJ1-5; D ambiguous. The germline gives CDR1 SNHLY, CDR2 FYNNEI. CDR3 length equals 11 residues. The V gene lost 1 base and the J gene lost 8 bases, with 3 bases spanning the gap. CDR3 residues: CASSEGEPQHF. The CDR3 region has the DNA TGTGCCAGCAGTGAAGGAGAGCCCCAGCATTTT.

The chain joins TRBV27 to TRBJ2-1; 7 bases map to TRBD2. The germline V gene has CDR1 MNHEY and CDR2 SMNVEV (reference sequence). The CDR3 spans 17 residues. The V and J ends lost 3 bases and 0 bases, in that order; junction bases with no gene match: 8. CDR3 loop: CASSFTVSGRSYNEQFF. DNA of the CDR3: TGTGCCAGCAGTTTCACGGTTAGCGGGCGCTCCTACAATGAGCAGTTCTTC.

The genes are TRBV28 and TRBJ1-4; D is uncertain. The CDR3 loop spans 11 amino acids. V was trimmed by 5 bases and J by 4 bases, leaving 2 bases between them. Germline assignment: CDR1 MDHEN and CDR2 SYDVKM. Here the CDR3 reads CASSLNEKLFF. In DNA form, the CDR3 reads TGTGCCAGCAGTCTTAATGAAAAACTGTTTTTT.

The chain links TRBV30 to TRBJ1-6, with TRBD1 as a possible D gene (6 bases). CDR3 length: 14 residues. Germline V gene lookup returns CDR1 GTSNPN and CDR2 SVGIG (reference sequence). Trimming stripped 3 bases from V and 7 bases from J, with 13 bases between. The CDR3 loop is CAWSLDRLNSPLHF. Written as DNA, the CDR3 is TGTGCCTGGAGCCTCGACAGGCTAAATTCACCCCTCCACTTT.

The V and J genes are TRBV28 and TRBJ2-1; the match to TRBD1 covers 7 bases. CDR1 MDHEN and CDR2 SYDVKM come from the germline V gene. Trimming removed 3 bases from V and 4 bases from J; junction bases left unmatched: 9. This CDR3 comprises 16 residues. This CDR3 reads CASSFPRQGGYNEQFF. CDR3 DNA: TGTGCCAGCAGTTTCCCCCGACAGGGTGGGTACAATGAGCAGTTCTTC.

The J gene is TRBJ2-7, the V gene TRBV6-1; D not resolved. The V gene's germline CDR1 is MNHNS and CDR2 SASEGT. The CDR3 sequence is 14 residues long. V was clipped by 8 bases and J by 0 bases, with 14 bases between them. Here the CDR3 reads CASVGSRNSYEQYF. The CDR3 nucleotides read TGTGCCAGCGTGGGTTCGAGGAACTCCTACGAGCAGTACTTC.